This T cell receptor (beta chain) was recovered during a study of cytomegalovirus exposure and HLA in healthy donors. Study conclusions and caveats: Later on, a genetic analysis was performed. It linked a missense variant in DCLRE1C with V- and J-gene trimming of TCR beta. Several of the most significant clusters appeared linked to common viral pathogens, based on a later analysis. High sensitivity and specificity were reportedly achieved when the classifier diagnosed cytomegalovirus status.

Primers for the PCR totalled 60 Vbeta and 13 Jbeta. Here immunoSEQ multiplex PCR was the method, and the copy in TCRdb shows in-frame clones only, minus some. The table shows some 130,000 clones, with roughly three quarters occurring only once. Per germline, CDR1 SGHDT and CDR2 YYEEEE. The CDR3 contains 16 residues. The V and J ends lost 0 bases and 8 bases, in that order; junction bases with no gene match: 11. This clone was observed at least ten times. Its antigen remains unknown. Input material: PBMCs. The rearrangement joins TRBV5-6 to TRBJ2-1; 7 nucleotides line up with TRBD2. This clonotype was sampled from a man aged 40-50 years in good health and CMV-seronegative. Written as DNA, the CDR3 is TGTGCCAGCAGCTTGGTGGCTAGCGGAGGTAGGCATGAGCAGTTCTTC. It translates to CASSLVASGGRHEQFF. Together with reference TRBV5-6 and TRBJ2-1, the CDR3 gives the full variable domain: DAGVTQSPTHLIKTRGQQVTLRCSPKSGHDTVSWYQQALGQGPQFIFQYYEEEERQRGNFPDRFSGHQFPNYSSELNVNALLLGDSALYLCASSLVASGGRHEQFFGPGTRLTVL.